This TCR beta chain was sequenced in a study of blood T cell repertoires in COVID-19. Across the study: COVID-19 samples collected from the United States, Italy and Spain covered acute and convalescent phases.

The CDR3 is 11 residues long. Germline CDR1 and CDR2: MNHEY and SVGAGI. The ends lost 4 bases at V and 12 bases at J; junction bases unmatched: 3. Per the authors' pipeline: Amplifying reference gene primers gave estimates of nucleated cell counts. Produced via immunoSEQ multiplex PCR; TCRdb's table is partial and in-frame only. For V, J and clone size, that table is used; D and trimming come from the DNA. Here the sample spans over 200,000 clones, roughly 88% being singletons. Sequencing was done on a sample of peripheral blood. This TCR was sampled from a man in his thirties or forties who had recovered from COVID-19. V and J are TRBV6-5 and TRBJ1-1, with 9 positions matching TRBD1. This CDR3 reads CASSSGTGTFF. In DNA form, the CDR3 reads TGTGCCAGCAGTTCCGGGACAGGGACTTTCTTT.